The entry that follows covers one T cell receptor beta chain sequence. Its antigen is unidentified. These data originate in a study of shared clonotypes between healthy human individuals. Overall study results and limits: Of the naive CD4 clonotypes, about 5% were shared across a handful of donors.

Trimming pared 2 bases from V and 2 bases from J, leaving 12 bases between. This CDR3 is 15 amino acids long. Germline CDR1 MNHNY, CDR2 SVGAGI (reference sequence). Sequencing used immunoSEQ multiplex PCR; TCRdb keeps in-frame clones, though not all of them. The data hold 2.3 million or so clones, with 80% to 95% observed a single time. The rearrangement uses TRBV6-6 and TRBJ2-5; the D is unclear. This receptor was obtained from a man aged 18 to 35 in good health. Some clones in this sample may be carry-over from other donors' samples. Source material: naive CD4+ T cells from PBMCs. Stated subset: CD45RA+ positively selected. The CDR3 is CASSYDHPRQETQYF. DNA of the CDR3: TGTGCCAGCAGTTACGACCACCCAAGGCAAGAGACCCAGTACTTC.